This section outlines one T cell receptor beta chain sequence together with its context. Its antigen is unknown. Per-base quality was not reported, and no clone a single base away is much larger than it. This sample is drawn from a study of cytomegalovirus exposure and HLA in healthy donors (dated by TCRdb to about 2017). Regarding the study in general: An earlier analysis of roughly 610 of the donors reported around 280 Gb of sequence data and about 120 million unique TCR beta sequences obtained from about 200 million T cells. HLA typing included class I and class II loci at four-digit resolution. Donor age, sex, ethnicity and CMV serostatus were compiled together with the repertoire data. To predict cytomegalovirus infection status, the study combined high-throughput TCR immunosequencing, statistical association of individual TCRs with disease status, and machine learning. In the later analysis, no new phenotypic data were used to find candidate immune exposures; instead, reliance was placed on TCR beta sequences and their occurrence across donors. Of the 398 genotyped donors, around 81% fell in the genetic ancestry cluster associated with self-reported Caucasian donors. The aim of the study was to test whether cataloging public T cell receptors could identify signatures of past pathogen exposure. The number of typed donors differed by locus: about 629-640 for A, B, C, DRB1 and DQB1; approximately 520 for DQA1; 600 to 610 for DPA1; and about 450 for DPB1. All discovery cohort repertoires had been generated on a single sequencing platform. To decide whether each TCR beta V gene segment behaved as functional or pseudogenic, an earlier analysis of fewer than 750 of the donors relied on high-throughput TCR beta sequencing. A later genetic analysis used genome-wide SNP genotypes for about three fifths of the roughly 700 donors, treating that subset as a discovery cohort. Among roughly 400 genotyped donors of the cohort, an average of approximately 240,000 unique TCR beta nucleotide sequences were sequenced per donor, roughly 20% of them non-productive. Five DR-DQ haplotypes were treated as single units for association and clustering because of strong linkage in the cohort. A separate validation cohort of approximately 120 different subjects was used in addition to the roughly 700-subject first cohort. In a later analysis, previously published TCR beta repertoires from 600 to 850 donors were re-analyzed and high-resolution HLA genotyping was added so that TCR occurrence patterns could be studied. About 280 gigabases of sequencing data and around 80 million unique TCR sequences made up an early release that covered some 640 HLA-typed donors. The study profiled the T cell repertoires of 550 to 700 subjects by immunosequencing and related them to cytomegalovirus serostatus.

The CDR1 and CDR2 encoded by the germline V gene are MDHEN and SYDVKM. The CDR3 numbers 13 residues from cysteine through phenylalanine. The only DNA kept is the CDR3, 39 bases in frame from the first base. The junction shows trimming of 2 bases on V and 7 bases on J, plus 10 bases between the germline ends. General conclusions and limits of the study: A group of highly shared sequence variants was considered likely to be a technical artifact of the sequencing pipeline. The study gave a list of 150 to 200 TCR beta chains associated with cytomegalovirus. Some 16 rarely observed V segments, including chromosome 9 orphons, were excluded from the earlier analysis of about 600 of the donors because counts were too low. Most TCR sequences were observed very rarely across donors, whereas some public TCRs were present in many individuals. Most CMV-associated TCR beta chains appeared to be HLA-restricted in a later analysis, and the HLA associations seemed to be driven largely by CMV exposure. A later analysis found that HLA-associated TCR beta chains were more clonally expanded and had lower generation probabilities than equally common non-associated chains. According to the authors, the approach could potentially be generalized to other disease states and immunological phenotypes. Broadly in line with IMGT annotations, most TCR beta V segments showed up in productive rearrangements about 90% or about 30% of the time in an earlier analysis of several hundred of the donors. Immune exposure information for the cohort was limited to CMV serostatus. Compared with the approximately 710-donor mean, donors in an Asian-associated ancestry cluster had fewer N-insertions in productive TCRs, according to a later genetic analysis. Linkage disequilibrium might explain the correlated functional status among segregating V segments, but an unknown experimental factor could not be excluded. Only TCR beta chains were sequenced in this cohort, and the absence of alpha or paired-chain data limited detectable features. A further reported finding was that TCR beta sequences accurately predicted the HLA-A and HLA-B alleles for most subjects in the first cohort. In vitro tests confirmed that a few of the cytomegalovirus-associated TCR beta chains recognize cytomegalovirus antigens. According to a later analysis, parvovirus B19, influenza, CMV and Epstein-Barr virus appeared linked to several top co-occurrence clusters. Some IMGT-functional V segments, including TRBV6-2 and TRBV6-3, could not be told apart with the 87-base-pair reads, so those segments were excluded. The classifier was reported to diagnose cytomegalovirus status with high specificity and sensitivity in both the original and validation cohorts. A later analysis associated 16,951 TCR beta sequences with specific HLA alleles at a false discovery rate of 0.05. Because HLA typing was missing for some donors at each locus, association tests included only the typed subset. In a later analysis, TCR association rates were found to vary across HLA loci, with the most associated TCRs seen for DRB1 alleles and the fewest for HLA-C alleles. V-gene and J-gene trimming of TCR beta chains was associated with a missense DCLRE1C variant in a later genetic analysis, and the association was replicated in an independent cohort. When HLA alleles, especially DR and DQ, strongly co-occurred, attributing TCR associations to individual alleles was difficult. The presence/absence analyses assumed that sequencing depth was roughly uniform across donors, and that assumption may not be true.

The cohort comprised 670 or so healthy bone marrow donors. All cohort members were sampled while nominally healthy, although unrecorded immune exposures were likely present. The donor tested CMV seropositive and was one of the 289 seropositive cohort members. Every donor gave a peripheral blood sample, and the peripheral blood mononuclear cells from that sample were used for TCR beta sequencing. The Qiagen DNeasy Blood Extraction Kit was used to extract genomic DNA from the blood cell samples. Libraries were made using the immunoSEQ multiplex PCR assay. The multiplex PCR relied on a mix of 60 forward primers for TCR Vbeta segments and 13 reverse primers for TCR Jbeta segments. Amplification of the CDR3 region of rearranged TCR beta genes was performed with a multiplex PCR assay on genomic DNA. Amplified TCR beta libraries were sequenced as 87-base-pair reads on the Illumina HiSeq System. The authors' analysis ran thus. A later analysis tallied 75 million to 95 million unique TCR beta chains across the 666 repertoires, and around 10 million of those chains were shared by two or more donors. Raw reads were error-corrected and collapsed into unique sequences by a nearest-neighbor algorithm in which closely related sequences were merged to remove PCR and sequencing errors. To assign V, D and J gene segments, CDR3 sequences were aligned to IMGT reference sequences. For a sequence to be retained, at least a six-nucleotide match to both a V gene segment and a J gene segment was required. A rearrangement was called productive if the CDR3 had no stop codons and remained in frame with V and J, and every other rearrangement was called non-productive. CDR3 was defined by IMGT convention, running from the second conserved V-encoded cysteine to the conserved J-encoded phenylalanine. The earlier analysis of 450 to 750 of the donors excluded any sequence lacking an unambiguous match to a single V gene segment. In an earlier analysis of 587 of the donors, a V segment was called functional when productive rearrangements were above 56.7%, and segregating when the standard deviation between donors exceeded 5%. To diagnose cytomegalovirus status from the catalog of TCR beta chain sequences, a statistical classification framework was built. A later analysis assigned V and J genes by comparing TCR nucleotide sequences with IMGT/GENE-DB human TR gene sequences. A later analysis assigned CDR3 sequences and most-parsimonious VDJ recombination scenarios with the TCRdist pipeline. In a later analysis, each TCR beta chain was defined by its CDR3 amino acid sequence together with its V-gene family, and reads lacking a unique V-gene family were excluded. To address suspected cross-contamination and a sequencing artifact, a later analysis removed over 500 highly shared, low-generation-probability nucleotide sequences. For each public chain, a later analysis derived a clonal expansion index from normalized ranks of inferred template counts within each repertoire. In a later analysis, generation probabilities were computed using a VDJ recombination model fitted to out-of-frame rearrangements, and the results were checked against IGoR. Hypergeometric tests were used in a later analysis to score TCR-TCR, TCR-HLA and TCR-CMV co-occurrence, with a repertoire-size bias correction applied to the TCR pairs. To estimate false discovery rates, a later analysis permuted the HLA or CMV assignments 20 times. In a later analysis, co-occurring TCRs were grouped with DBSCAN, and TCRdist sequence similarity was added when clustering was performed within HLA-allele-positive subsets. For co-occurrence clustering, repertoires with fewer than 30,000 or more than 120,000 public chains were excluded, along with four or five repertoires with anomalous nucleotide sharing. TCRdb obtained this table from immuneACCESS and retained in-frame rearrangements with V and J assigned. These tables miss some clones; where compared with another copy, unresolved V genes account for less than half of the shortfall, and the remainder is unexplained. That table gives V, J and clone size, and the DNA gave D and trimming. The sample records 80,000 to 95,000 clones, approximately 86% of which are singletons. In total, the top ten clones hold approximately 10% of the sample.

The clonotype was recovered from a man aged 30 to 45 in good health and CMV-seropositive. The chain is assembled from TRBV28 and TRBJ2-3; the D segment could be TRBD2, given 5 matching bases. The specimen was PBMCs. The CDR3: CASSLGRGNTQYF. The DNA sequence is given as TGTGCCAGCAGTTTAGGCCGGGGAAATACGCAGTATTTT.